A selection of T cell receptor beta chains follows, all from one sample in a study of OX40 agonist ivuxolimab in advanced cancers. Sequencing used immunoSEQ multiplex PCR; TCRdb keeps in-frame clones, though not all of them. Among 90,000 to 120,000 clones listed, more than 85% were seen once. The specimen comprised CD4+ or CD8+ T cells sorted from blood, sampled in a trial of the OX40 agonist ivuxolimab. The receptor source for this set is an adult with an advanced solid tumor such as melanoma, head and neck, liver or kidney cancer. Both conserved end residues are part of each CDR3. A D gene is named only where the DNA matches it firmly.

TRBD2,TRBV5-1,CASSLLAEQYEQYF
-,TRBV20-1,CSAGGLIGYTF
TRBD2,TRBV30,CATGGGTPASGKLNSYEQYF
-,TRBV6-6,CASGGEGSTEAFF
-,TRBV19,CASSWALYNEQFF
-,TRBV7-6,CASSSGAFF
-,TRBV19,CASIRTLPGSGNTIYF
-,TRBV7-9,CASSLVETRSGEQFF
-,TRBV5-1,CASSPTGSSYNSPLHF
TRBD2,TRBV5-6,CASSVGLAGGRYEQYF
-,TRBV5-1,CASSRDMGEKLFF
TRBD1,TRBV19,CASSSQGARAEKLFF
-,TRBV28,CASSLQGQGYGYTF
TRBD1,TRBV10-3,CAISPPGQGNGYTF
TRBD1,TRBV6-4,CASSGDRGRATEQFF
-,TRBV12-1,CASSSPTRGGSATDTQYF
-,TRBV21-1,CASSNVPGRVYEQYF
-,TRBV7-8,CASSFSSSHMNTEAFF
-,TRBV9,CASSVGLDRSNEQFF
-,TRBV15,CATSRDISGPYNEQFF
-,TRBV6-5,CASSYSTRGAGELFF
-,TRBV19,CASSMETFYEQYF
-,TRBV7-2,CASQRHPYEQYF
-,TRBV11-2,CASTFGRNNEQFF
-,TRBV9,CASSVGAQNTEAFF
-,TRBV5-4,CASSLDGSSEKLFF
-,TRBV5-4,CASSLAGDFYEQYF
-,TRBV11-2,CASSKQGNTQYF
TRBD1,TRBV7-2,CASSLKGAAYEQYF
-,TRBV2,CASIRRSGDNYGYTF
-,TRBV11-2,CASSLPTGYSPLHF
TRBD2,TRBV10-1,CASSDFLAGGLSGEQYF
-,TRBV7-8,CASSGGAGGSGRAFF
TRBD2,TRBV28,CASKGPASGRMNEQFF
TRBD1,TRBV2,CASTSQGAGGTEAFF
-,TRBV11-1,CASSLGVELMNTEAFF
TRBD2,TRBV18,CASSLSGRSDEQYF
-,TRBV28,CASSWGEGLAKNIQYF
-,TRBV19,CASSRAGASNEKLFF
TRBD1,TRBV11-2,CASTPPGQGYEQYF
TRBD2,TRBV19,CASSMRESTDTQYF
-,TRBV7-6,CASRQGNLGEAFF
TRBD2,TRBV7-2,CASSPAMSGRGGLFF
TRBD2,TRBV18,CASSPPRLAGFNEQFF
TRBD2,TRBV30,CAWSVGWTSGQETQYF